This T cell receptor (beta chain) was profiled in a study of PD-1 blockade in classical Hodgkin lymphoma (TCRdb year 2020). In terms of the full investigation: Nivolumab dosing was 3 mg/kg intravenously every 2 weeks, continuing until either disease progression or unacceptable toxicity. The study used CyTOF and TCR beta sequencing to define a peripheral blood immune signature of response to PD-1 blockade in classical Hodgkin lymphoma.

Note on this clone: Its antigen has not been determined. Base quality data are lacking; no much larger clone is found one base away.

The Qiagen DNeasy kit was used to extract genomic DNA both from unsorted PBMCs and from the negatively selected CD4+ and CD8+ fractions. Using primers that anneal to V and J segments, immunoSEQ multiplex PCR amplified the TCR beta CDR3 regions. A synthetic immune receptor repertoire was used to minimize amplification bias, and any residual bias was removed computationally once sequencing was done. The original methods were these. Custom Python scripts were used to quantify repertoire diversity as the Shannon entropy index. The unsorted, CD4+ and CD8+ repertoires were each analyzed separately, with the exception of combined analyses, where CD4+ and CD8+ sequences were merged in silico. A clone counted as expanded when the clone's frequency after treatment rose at least 2-fold relative to C1D1, and clones undetected at baseline were given a pseudocount of 0.5. Singleton clones were defined as clones with 0 or 1 copy at C1D1, and non-singleton clones were defined as clones with 2 or more copies. By matching protein sequences in sorted samples from the same patient, clones expanded in unsorted samples were annotated as CD4+, CD8+ or unknown. Diversity changes from C1D1 to C4D1 were tested in paired samples using Wilcoxon tests. TCRdb obtained this table from immuneACCESS and retained in-frame rearrangements with V and J assigned. These tables miss some clones; where compared with another copy, unresolved V genes account for less than half of the shortfall, and the remainder is unexplained. Clonal size and the V and J genes are those of that table, whereas D and trimming came from the DNA. Across this sample there are tens of thousands of clones, with 75% to 90% seen only once. The ten largest clones capture 15% of the sample.

Compared with germline, V lacks 6 bases and J lacks 7 bases; bases without a gene match: 9. Looking up the germline V gene (reference sequence) yields CDR1 WNHNN and CDR2 SYGVQD. From the cysteine up to the phenylalanine, the CDR3 has a length of 15 residues. Only the CDR3 DNA stays, 45 bases, in frame from base 1. Interpreted using the paper, the time point label stands for: cycle 1 day 1 (C1D1), immediately before nivolumab initiation. Every trial patient had relapsed after autologous stem cell transplantation, and cohorts A, B and C differed in prior brentuximab vedotin exposure. The trial cohort comprised about 60 patients with relapsed/refractory classical Hodgkin lymphoma whose best overall responses were complete response, partial response or progressive disease. In the multi-cohort phase II CheckMate 205 trial, trial patients received single-agent nivolumab. An independent review committee assessed best overall response using the 2007 International Working Group response criteria. Trial PBMCs were collected just before the start of nivolumab (C1D1) and during therapy at cycle 2 day 1 and cycle 4 day 1. Peripheral blood was collected in 8 mL Vacutainer Cell Preparation Tubes, from which PBMCs were isolated by centrifugation and then cryopreserved.

Study-wide findings and limitations: CD4+ but not CD8+ TCR diversity rose significantly by C4D1 (p=0.0027 vs p=0.16), most apparent in complete responders (p=0.02). The study was restricted to a single clinical trial cohort, and the causes of repertoire differences, possibly disease activity or prior therapy, were left undefined. Lower diversity was observed in patients in whom nivolumab was started less than 1 year after ASCT, and these patients were excluded from later analyses so that confounding by immune reconstitution would be avoided. Baseline diversity similar to that of newly diagnosed patients was observed in trial patients achieving complete response, whereas significantly lower diversity was observed in partial responders and progressors. Baseline TCR diversity was reported as lower in newly diagnosed patients than in healthy donors, and lower still in relapsed/refractory patients.

This clonotype was obtained from a human donor with classical Hodgkin lymphoma. The chain is encoded by TRBV10-1 joined to TRBJ1-2; 12 middle bases align to TRBD1. This specimen was peripheral blood mononuclear cells (PBMCs), taken at baseline. The DNA sequence is given as TGCGCCAGCAGCCCCGGGACAGGGGGCCTGGGTGGCTACACCTTC. It translates to CASSPGTGGLGGYTF.